Reported below is one T cell receptor (beta chain). The antigen is not known. The sample originates from a study of T cells in Graves' hyperthyroidism and ophthalmopathy. The CDR3 consists of 15 residues. Germline trimming cut 0 bases from V and 3 bases from J; bases unmatched to any gene: 5. Germline CDR1 LNHDA, CDR2 SQIVND (reference sequence). RNA transcripts provided the source from which TCR beta CDR3 regions were amplified. HTBI primers drove first-round RT-PCR of the TCR CDR3. TCRdb re-derived calls from the multiplex PCR reads in MiXCR, one entry per CDR3 protein. The sample shows approximately 510,000 distinct CDR3 sequences, around 50% of them seen only once. It was uncontrolled infection, other autoimmune disease, pregnancy or lactation that excluded patients. The study's findings and limits: From stable hyperthyroidism, ophthalmopathy was set apart by a 13 V-J model. In the blood, most expanded thyroid clonotypes above 0.001 appeared as well. Model-based prediction identified ophthalmopathy a median approximately 6 months prior to its onset.

This receptor was obtained from an adult woman with Graves' disease, either hyperthyroidism or ophthalmopathy (not recorded which). Sequences were obtained from peripheral blood or thyroid tissue (not recorded which). The chain joins TRBV19 to TRBJ2-7; 7 bases align to TRBD2. CDR3 DNA: TGTGCCAGTAGTATAGAAGCGGGACGCTTCTACGAGCAGTACTTC. As protein: CASSIEAGRFYEQYF.